These T cell receptor beta chains were read from a single sample in a study of shared clonotypes between healthy human individuals. Only in-frame clones appear in the TCRdb table, and some are missing; sequencing was by immunoSEQ multiplex PCR. Found here are roughly 2 million clones, about 95% of them singletons; the top ten hold more than 0.95%. The sample was naive CD8+ T cells sorted from blood. Source of these receptors: a man younger than 35 in good health. Each CDR3 is given with its conserved first and last residue. The D gene is left open where the match is weak. Size is stated for part of the rows, as once, few or many counts, or as a class when the clone is expanded.

>TRBJ2-7|-|TRBV7-9|-
CASSSSGGQITTYEQYF
TGTGCCAGCAGCTCCAGTGGGGGCCAAATCACTACCTACGAGCAGTACTTC
>TRBJ2-3|-|TRBV6-1|TRBD2
CATQWFSGATDTQYF
TGTGCCACCCAATGGTTTAGCGGGGCCACAGATACGCAGTATTTT
>TRBJ2-7|-|TRBV13|TRBD1
CASSLEGTGGEQYF
TGTGCCAGCAGCTTAGAAGGGACAGGGGGCGAGCAGTACTTC
>TRBJ1-2|few|TRBV18|-
CASSPADYNYGYTF
TGTGCCAGCTCACCGGCAGACTATAACTATGGCTACACCTTC
>TRBJ2-5|-|TRBV19|-
CASSIAMYQETQYF
TGTGCCAGTAGTATAGCGATGTACCAAGAGACCCAGTACTTC
>TRBJ1-3|-|TRBV25-1|-
CASSDLGSGNTIYF
TGTGCCAGCAGTGACTTGGGTTCTGGAAACACCATATATTTT
>TRBJ2-3|-|TRBV27|TRBD2
CASSFSGGSDTQYF
TGTGCCAGCAGTTTTAGCGGGGGTTCAGATACGCAGTATTTT
>TRBJ1-2|-|TRBV4-1|TRBD1
CASSQVLDRGGYGYTF
TGCGCCAGCAGCCAAGTCCTCGACAGGGGTGGGTATGGCTACACCTTC
>TRBJ2-1|-|TRBV6-5|-
CASSYGGLHIREQFF
TGTGCCAGCAGTTACGGGGGACTTCATATCAGAGAGCAGTTCTTC
>TRBJ2-7|-|TRBV6-6|-
CASSYSSEDYEQYF
TGTGCCAGCAGTTACTCGTCAGAGGACTACGAGCAGTACTTC
>TRBJ1-1|-|TRBV30|-
CAWRGRTANTEAFF
TGTGCCTGGAGGGGCCGGACAGCGAACACTGAAGCTTTCTTT
>TRBJ2-2|-|TRBV27|-
CASSPGHHTGELFF
TGTGCCAGCAGTCCGGGACATCACACCGGGGAGCTGTTTTTT
>TRBJ1-2|-|TRBV9|-
CASSVDVSGDDLNYGYTF
TGTGCCAGCAGCGTAGACGTGTCTGGAGATGACCTTAACTATGGCTACACCTTC
>TRBJ2-3|once|TRBV27|TRBD2
CASNPGTSADTQYF
TGTGCCAGCAACCCGGGGACTAGCGCCGATACGCAGTATTTT
>TRBJ2-1|-|TRBV30|-
CAWSGSNEQFF
TGTGCCTGGAGTGGTAGCAATGAGCAGTTCTTC
>TRBJ2-1|-|TRBV19|-
CASSIVLIVGTPEGNEQFF
TGTGCCAGTAGTATAGTCCTAATTGTGGGGACGCCTGAGGGTAATGAGCAGTTCTTC
>TRBJ1-6|-|TRBV2|-
CASSEQDTVEGPPDPNSPLHF
TGTGCCAGCAGTGAACAAGACACAGTGGAGGGGCCCCCCGATCCTAATTCACCCCTCCACTTT
>TRBJ2-7|-|TRBV27|TRBD2
CASSGTSGNEQYF
TGTGCCAGCAGTGGGACTAGCGGGAACGAGCAGTACTTC
>TRBJ2-5|-|TRBV30|TRBD1
CAWTGTGGVGVRAQYF
TGTGCCTGGACCGGGACAGGGGGCGTCGGCGTTAGGGCCCAGTACTTC
>TRBJ2-7|-|TRBV11-2|TRBD2
CASSFASGTAGEQYF
TGTGCCAGCAGCTTCGCTAGCGGGACGGCCGGCGAGCAGTACTTC
>TRBJ2-7|-|TRBV6-6|-
CASRETGVYEQYF
TGTGCCAGCAGAGAGACAGGCGTCTACGAGCAGTACTTC
>TRBJ2-7|few|TRBV2|-
CASRFFYEQYF
TGTGCCAGCAGGTTCTTCTACGAGCAGTACTTC
>TRBJ1-4|-|TRBV13|-
CASRALGQGSEKLFF
TGTGCCAGCAGGGCCCTGGGGCAGGGCAGTGAAAAACTGTTTTTT
>TRBJ2-7|-|TRBV4-1|-
CASSQETNYEQYF
TGCGCCAGCAGCCAAGAAACGAACTACGAGCAGTACTTC
>TRBJ2-7|-|TRBV27|TRBD1
CASSTTGVEQYF
TGTGCCAGCAGTACGACAGGGGTCGAGCAGTACTTC
>TRBJ2-7|-|TRBV23-1|-
CASSQVGQYF
TGCGCCAGCAGTCAAGTCGGGCAGTACTTC
>TRBJ2-7|-|TRBV5-8|-
CASSLVDVAYEQYF
TGTGCCAGCAGCTTGGTGGACGTAGCCTACGAGCAGTACTTC
>TRBJ1-5|-|TRBV27|-
CASSSGNNQPQHF
TGTGCCAGCAGTTCAGGGAACAATCAGCCCCAGCATTTT
>TRBJ2-7|-|TRBV6-5|TRBD2
CASSLSGRAGEQYF
TGTGCCAGCAGTCTTAGCGGGAGGGCCGGCGAGCAGTACTTC
>TRBJ2-3|-|TRBV30|TRBD2
CAWSSTSGSTDTQYF
TGTGCCTGGAGTTCGACTAGCGGGAGCACAGATACGCAGTATTTT
>TRBJ2-7|-|TRBV5-1|-
CASSSKLDRTYEQYF
TGCGCCAGCAGCTCTAAGTTAGACCGGACCTACGAGCAGTACTTC
>TRBJ1-2|-|TRBV5-4|-
CASSFWDTKGYGYTF
TGTGCCAGCAGCTTTTGGGACACAAAGGGTTATGGCTACACCTTC
>TRBJ2-1|once|TRBV18|-
CASSPTKGSYNEQFF
TGTGCCAGCTCACCAACGAAGGGTTCCTACAATGAGCAGTTCTTC
>TRBJ1-1|-|TRBV13|-
CASSLGGDEAFF
TGTGCCAGCAGCTTAGGGGGAGATGAAGCTTTCTTT
>TRBJ2-7|-|TRBV27|-
CASSLAGEAPYEQYF
TGTGCCAGCAGTTTAGCCGGGGAGGCCCCCTACGAGCAGTACTTC
>TRBJ1-5|-|TRBV27|-
CASSLSGMSNQPQHF
TGTGCCAGCAGTTTATCAGGGATGAGCAATCAGCCCCAGCATTTT
>TRBJ2-2|-|TRBV9|-
CASSVGLGQYTGELFF
TGTGCCAGCAGCGTAGGTTTAGGGCAATACACCGGGGAGCTGTTTTTT
>TRBJ2-7|once|TRBV11-2|TRBD2
CASTEHGGIYEQYF
TGTGCCAGCACCGAGCACGGGGGGATCTACGAGCAGTACTTC
>TRBJ2-2|-|TRBV18|-
CASSPEAPPGTGELFF
TGTGCCAGCTCACCAGAAGCACCTCCGGGCACCGGGGAGCTGTTTTTT
>TRBJ2-7|-|TRBV5-1|TRBD1
CASSPGQGTPYEQYF
TGCGCCAGCAGCCCAGGACAGGGCACACCCTACGAGCAGTACTTC
>TRBJ1-1|-|TRBV5-4|TRBD1
CASSPGTAYEAFF
TGTGCCAGCAGTCCCGGGACAGCCTATGAAGCTTTCTTT
>TRBJ2-2|-|TRBV30|-
CAWSVSGELFF
TGTGCCTGGAGTGTATCCGGGGAGCTGTTTTTT
>TRBJ2-7|-|TRBV28|-
CASTLGVAYEQYF
TGTGCCAGCACCTTGGGGGTTGCCTACGAGCAGTACTTC
>TRBJ2-1|-|TRBV27|TRBD2
CASSITPRSGGDEQFF
TGTGCCAGCAGTATCACCCCTCGTAGCGGGGGTGATGAGCAGTTCTTC
>TRBJ2-7|-|TRBV5-5|-
CASSFLSFTYEQYF
TGTGCCAGCAGCTTTTTGTCATTCACCTACGAGCAGTACTTC
>TRBJ1-5|once|TRBV27|TRBD1
CASSYKGQFNQPQHF
TGTGCCAGCAGTTACAAGGGACAGTTCAATCAGCCCCAGCATTTT
>TRBJ1-4|-|TRBV9|-
CASSGGVNGEKLFF
TGTGCCAGCAGCGGGGGGGTGAACGGTGAAAAACTGTTTTTT
>TRBJ1-5|-|TRBV1|-
CTRSGQSAIQPQHF
TGCACCAGATCGGGACAGTCGGCCATTCAGCCCCAGCATTTT
>TRBJ1-3|-|TRBV11-2|-
CASSLGRGLTGNTIYF
TGTGCCAGCAGCTTAGGTCGGGGGTTGACTGGAAACACCATATATTTT
>TRBJ1-2|-|TRBV28|-
CASSLMGGGYTF
TGTGCCAGCAGTTTAATGGGGGGCGGCTACACCTTC